Listed below are T cell receptor beta chains from one sample, sequenced in a study of T cell repertoires in cytomegalovirus infection. TCRdb reanalysed the reads using MiXCR and keeps one entry per CDR3 protein. The sample lists about 830,000 distinct CDR3 sequences; around a third were seen once. Their antigen targets remain unknown. Sample: cultured CD8+ T cells from PBMCs, taken from culture after CMV antigen stimulation. Source of these receptors: a human donor in good health (CMV status not recorded). Some clones in this sample may be carry-over from other donors' samples. Both conserved end residues are part of each CDR3. The order of the fields is CDR3 protein, V gene, D gene, CDR3 length, J gene. The D gene is left open where the match is weak.

CSAILRHSGANVLTF | TRBV20-1 | NA | 15 | TRBJ2-6
CASSQEIRGGADTQYF | TRBV4-2 | TRBD2 | 16 | TRBJ2-3
CASSPPGSFYGYTF | TRBV18 | NA | 14 | TRBJ1-2
CSARDRRGLTDTQYF | TRBV20-1 | NA | 15 | TRBJ2-3
CASSQGTRLSYNEQFF | TRBV3-1 | TRBD2 | 16 | TRBJ2-1
CASEGVNSYNEQFF | TRBV6-2/TRBV6-3 | NA | 14 | TRBJ2-1
CASSRHAVNTEAFF | TRBV6-6 | NA | 14 | TRBJ1-1
CASSPFLGQGASNEQFF | TRBV19 | TRBD1 | 17 | TRBJ2-1
CASSLAKAGTGELFF | TRBV7-8 | NA | 15 | TRBJ2-2
CASSQGVETGAHPSNQPQHF | TRBV4-3 | TRBD1 | 20 | TRBJ1-5
CASSSPEQGDGYTF | TRBV7-9 | TRBD1 | 14 | TRBJ1-2
CASRPRDTLNTEAFF | TRBV7-2 | NA | 15 | TRBJ1-1
CASSKLAGGPTDTQYF | TRBV12-3/TRBV12-4 | TRBD2 | 16 | TRBJ2-3
CASLGTLETNEQFF | TRBV7-9 | NA | 14 | TRBJ2-1
CASSYPDRGNEQFF | TRBV6-2/TRBV6-3 | TRBD1 | 14 | TRBJ2-1
CAISESVIQGTNEKLFF | TRBV10-3 | NA | 17 | TRBJ1-4
CASSLEAGARYEQYF | TRBV7-6 | TRBD2 | 15 | TRBJ2-7
CASDGWGFDLRGYGYTF | TRBV19 | NA | 17 | TRBJ1-2
CTSSGRGDAPLMNTEALF | TRBV6-1 | NA | 18 | TRBJ1-1
CASSLVWRSGANVLTF | TRBV7-8 | NA | 16 | TRBJ2-6